This TCR beta chain is from a study of T cells in Graves' hyperthyroidism and ophthalmopathy. Deletions cut 1 base from V and 5 bases from J, with 14 bases between. The CDR3 is 15 amino acids. Exclusion of patients followed from uncontrolled infection, other autoimmune disease, pregnancy or lactation. At least ten counts were recorded for this clonotype. RNA transcripts yielded amplified TCR beta CDR3 regions. With the HTBI primer set, the TCR CDR3 went through a first round of RT-PCR. One entry per CDR3 protein, called by TCRdb with MiXCR from the multiplex PCR reads. The table records roughly 530,000 distinct CDR3 sequences, roughly 17% of them present only once.

Material for sequencing was blood. This clonotype originated in a woman aged 18-29 years with Graves' ophthalmopathy. The genes are TRBV12-3 or TRBV12-4 and TRBJ1-1; no clear D gene. CDR3 nucleotide sequence: TGTGCCAGCAGTTTAGGCCCGGCAGGTGTGACTGAAGCTTTCTTT. Translating it yields CASSLGPAGVTEAFF.